Below, one TCR beta chain is given with its context. Deletions cut 4 bases from V and 5 bases from J, with 17 bases between. The CDR3 sequence is 15 residues long. The germline V gene has CDR1 SGHDN and CDR2 FVKESK. This specimen comes from a study of shared clonotypes between healthy human individuals. Study context: In total, the donors were a couple of women and a few men aged 18 to 49.

Deep level was the assay's run setting. The assay was immunoSEQ multiplex PCR, and TCRdb's table has in-frame clones only and misses some. Here the sample spans roughly 720,000 clones, roughly 91% being singletons. The study drew its donors from healthy HIV-negative adults without recent acute infections or vaccinations. The chain joins TRBV14 to TRBJ1-1; D uncertain. This receptor was obtained from a man between 18 and 35 years old in good health. Some clones in this sample may be carry-over from other donors' samples. Sequenced material: memory CD8+ T cells from PBMCs. The subset is: CD45RO+ cells pooled with CCR7-negative TemRA cells. In DNA, the CDR3 is TGTGCCAGCAGCCCGCCTGGGGTAACCCGAACTGAAGCTTTCTTT. It encodes CASSPPGVTRTEAFF. Filled out from reference TRBV14 and TRBJ1-1, the complete variable domain reads EAGVTQFPSHSVIEKGQTVTLRCDPISGHDNLYWYRRVMGKEIKFLLHFVKESKQDESGMPNNRFLAERTGGTYSTLKVQPAELEDSGVYFCASSPPGVTRTEAFFGQGTRLTVV.